The source of this T cell receptor (beta chain) is a study of blood T cell repertoires in COVID-19. Study overall: The United States, Italy and Spain supplied acute and convalescent COVID-19 samples. T cells, B-cell-depleted T cells, or PBMCs provided the cDNA or gDNA that served as material.

Germline CDR1 GTSNPN, CDR2 SVGIG (reference sequence). This CDR3 is built from 12 residues. V lost 5 bases and J 7 bases, leaving 15 bases between the germline ends. Source study methods: Researchers report that nucleated cell counts were estimated from reference gene primer amplification. TCRdb's table, derived via immunoSEQ multiplex PCR, lists solely in-frame clones and lacks some. V, J and clone size reflect that table, while D and trimming were determined from the DNA. This table has about 190,000 clones, around 90% appearing once. The receptor was derived from a man in his forties with acute or convalescent COVID-19. Sequences were obtained from peripheral blood. The rearrangement links TRBV30 to TRBJ2-7; D not resolved. The CDR3 protein is CAWGNGSPEQYF. The CDR3 DNA is TGTGCCTGGGGTAACGGGTCTCCGGAGCAGTACTTC. Combining the CDR3 with reference TRBV30 and TRBJ2-7 gives the whole variable domain SQTIHQWPATLVQPVGSPLSLECTVEGTSNPNLYWYRQAAGRGLQLLFYSVGIGQISSEVPQNLSASRPQDRQFILSSKKLLLSDSGFYLCAWGNGSPEQYFGPGTRLTVT.